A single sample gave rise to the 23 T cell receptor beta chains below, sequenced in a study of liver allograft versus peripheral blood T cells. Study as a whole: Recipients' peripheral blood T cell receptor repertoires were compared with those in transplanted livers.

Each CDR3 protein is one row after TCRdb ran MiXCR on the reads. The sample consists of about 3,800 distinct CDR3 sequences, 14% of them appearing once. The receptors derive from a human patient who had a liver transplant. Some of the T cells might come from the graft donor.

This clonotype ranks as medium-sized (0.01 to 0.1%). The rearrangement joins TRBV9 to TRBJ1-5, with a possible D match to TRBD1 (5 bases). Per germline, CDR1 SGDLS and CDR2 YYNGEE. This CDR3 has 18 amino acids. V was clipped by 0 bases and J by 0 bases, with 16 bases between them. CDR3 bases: TGTGCCAGCAGCGTAGCTTTGGGGCAAAATTATAGCAATCAGCCCCAGCATTTT. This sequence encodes CASSVALGQNYSNQPQHF.

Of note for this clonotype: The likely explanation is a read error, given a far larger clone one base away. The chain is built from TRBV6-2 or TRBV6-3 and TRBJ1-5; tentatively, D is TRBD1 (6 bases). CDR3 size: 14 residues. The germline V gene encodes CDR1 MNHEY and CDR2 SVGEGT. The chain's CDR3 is CVSSYLPTGQPQHF. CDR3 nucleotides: TGTGTCAGCAGTTACCTTCCGACAGGTCAGCCCCAGCATTTT.

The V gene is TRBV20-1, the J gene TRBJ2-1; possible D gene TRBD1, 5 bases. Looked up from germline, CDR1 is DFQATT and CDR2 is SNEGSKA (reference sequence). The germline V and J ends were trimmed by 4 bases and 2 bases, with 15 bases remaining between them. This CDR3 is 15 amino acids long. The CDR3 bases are TGCAGTGCTACCCCAAGACAGATAACCTACAATGAGCAGTTCTTC. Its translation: CSATPRQITYNEQFF.

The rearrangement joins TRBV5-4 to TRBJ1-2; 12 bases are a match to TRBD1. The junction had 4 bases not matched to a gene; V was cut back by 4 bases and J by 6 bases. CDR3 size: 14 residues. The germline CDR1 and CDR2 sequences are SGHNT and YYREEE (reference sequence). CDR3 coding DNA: TGTGCCAGCAGCCGGGGACAGGGGGCAGATGGCTACACCTTC. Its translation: CASSRGQGADGYTF.

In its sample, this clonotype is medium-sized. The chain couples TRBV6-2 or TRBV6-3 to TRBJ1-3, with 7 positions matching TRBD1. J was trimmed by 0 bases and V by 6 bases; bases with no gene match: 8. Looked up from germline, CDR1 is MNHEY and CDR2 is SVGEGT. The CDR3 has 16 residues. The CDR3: CASSFDRASSGNTIYF. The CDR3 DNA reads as TGTGCCAGCAGCTTCGACAGGGCGAGCTCTGGAAACACCATATATTTT.

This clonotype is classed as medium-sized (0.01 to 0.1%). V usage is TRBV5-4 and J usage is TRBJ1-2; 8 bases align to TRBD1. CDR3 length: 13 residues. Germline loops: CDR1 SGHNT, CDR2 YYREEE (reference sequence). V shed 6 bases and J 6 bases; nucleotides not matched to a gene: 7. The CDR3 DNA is TGTGCCAGCAACCCCTCGACAGGGGATGGCTACACCTTC. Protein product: CASNPSTGDGYTF.

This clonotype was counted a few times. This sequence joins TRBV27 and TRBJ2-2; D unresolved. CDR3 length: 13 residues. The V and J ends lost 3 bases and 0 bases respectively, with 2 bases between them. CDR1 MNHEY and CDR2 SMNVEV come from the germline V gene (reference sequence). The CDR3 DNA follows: TGTGCCAGCAGTTTCACGAACACCGGGGAGCTGTTTTTT. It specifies CASSFTNTGELFF.

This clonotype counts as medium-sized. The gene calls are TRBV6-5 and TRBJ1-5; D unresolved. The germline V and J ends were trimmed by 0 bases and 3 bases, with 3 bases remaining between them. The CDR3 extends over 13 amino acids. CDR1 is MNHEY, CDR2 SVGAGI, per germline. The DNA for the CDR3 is TGTGCCAGCAGTTACTCGCACAATCAGCCCCAGCATTTT. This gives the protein CASSYSHNQPQHF.

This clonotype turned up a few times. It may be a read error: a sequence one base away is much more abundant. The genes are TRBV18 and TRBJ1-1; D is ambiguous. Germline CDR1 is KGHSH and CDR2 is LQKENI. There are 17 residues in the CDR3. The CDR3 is CTSSRRAPWEMNTEAFF. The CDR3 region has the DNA TGTACCAGCTCACGCCGGGCCCCCTGGGAAATGAACACTGAAGCTTTCTTT.

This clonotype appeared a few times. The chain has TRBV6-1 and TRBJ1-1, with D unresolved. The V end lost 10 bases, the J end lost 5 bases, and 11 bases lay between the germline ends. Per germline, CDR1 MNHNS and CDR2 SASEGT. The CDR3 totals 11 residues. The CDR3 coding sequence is TGTGCCACCGTGTCTGGGACTGAAGCTTTCTTT. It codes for CATVSGTEAFF.

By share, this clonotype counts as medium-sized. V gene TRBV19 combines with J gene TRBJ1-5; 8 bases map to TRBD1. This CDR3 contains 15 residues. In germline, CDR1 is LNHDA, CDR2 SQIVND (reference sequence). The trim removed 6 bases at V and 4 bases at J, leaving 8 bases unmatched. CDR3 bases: TGTGCCAGTAGAATGACAGGGGACGGAAATCAGCCCCAGCATTTT. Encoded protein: CASRMTGDGNQPQHF. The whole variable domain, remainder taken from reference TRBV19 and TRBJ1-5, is DGGITQSPKYLFRKEGQNVTLSCEQNLNHDAMYWYRQDPGQGLRLIYYSQIVNDFQKGDIAEGYSVSREKKESFPLTVTSAQKNPTAFYLCASRMTGDGNQPQHFGDGTRLSIL.

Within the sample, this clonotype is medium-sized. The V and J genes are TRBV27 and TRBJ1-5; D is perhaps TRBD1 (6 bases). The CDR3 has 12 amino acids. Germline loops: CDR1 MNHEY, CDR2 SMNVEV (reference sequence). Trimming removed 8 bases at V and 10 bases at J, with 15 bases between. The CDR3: CASWTGGAPQHF. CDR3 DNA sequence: TGTGCCAGCTGGACGGGGGGGGCTCCCCAGCATTTT.

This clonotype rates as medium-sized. The CDR3 DNA sequence: TGCAGCGTTGAAGGTCCCCATAAACAGGGCAACACTGAAGCTTTCTTT. The encoded protein is CSVEGPHKQGNTEAFF. This sequence joins TRBV29-1 and TRBJ1-1; possibly TRBD1 for D (6 bases). Germline V gene data show CDR1 as SQVTM and CDR2 as ANQGSEA. Trimming stripped 1 base from V and 2 bases from J, with 17 bases between. There are 16 residues in the CDR3.

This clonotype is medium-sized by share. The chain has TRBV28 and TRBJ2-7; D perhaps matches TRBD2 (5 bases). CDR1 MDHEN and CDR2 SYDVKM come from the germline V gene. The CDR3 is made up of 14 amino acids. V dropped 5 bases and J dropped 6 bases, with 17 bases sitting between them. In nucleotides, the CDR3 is TGTGCCAGCAGTCTTCGGGATGTCAGTCGCGAGCAGTACTTC. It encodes CASSLRDVSREQYF.

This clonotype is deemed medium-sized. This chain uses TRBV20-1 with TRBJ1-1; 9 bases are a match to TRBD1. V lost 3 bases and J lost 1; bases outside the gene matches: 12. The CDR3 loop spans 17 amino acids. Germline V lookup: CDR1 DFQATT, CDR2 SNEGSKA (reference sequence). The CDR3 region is CSARGQGFATQNTEAFF. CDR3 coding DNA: TGCAGTGCTAGGGGACAGGGTTTCGCAACCCAGAACACTGAAGCTTTCTTT.

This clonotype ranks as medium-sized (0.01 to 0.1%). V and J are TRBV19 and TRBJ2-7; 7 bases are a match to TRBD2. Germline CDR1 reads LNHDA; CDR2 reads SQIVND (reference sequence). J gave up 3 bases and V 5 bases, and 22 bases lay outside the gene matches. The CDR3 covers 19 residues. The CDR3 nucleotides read TGTGCCAGTAGTGACACCCGATCTGGACTAGTACGCGAAGTCTACGAGCAGTACTTC. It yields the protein CASSDTRSGLVREVYEQYF.

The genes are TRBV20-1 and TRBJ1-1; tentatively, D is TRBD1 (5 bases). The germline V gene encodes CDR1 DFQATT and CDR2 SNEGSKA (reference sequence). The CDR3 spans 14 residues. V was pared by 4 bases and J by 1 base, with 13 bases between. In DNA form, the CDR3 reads TGCAGTGCTATAGGGAGAGGGGCGAACACTGAAGCTTTCTTT. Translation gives CSAIGRGANTEAFF.

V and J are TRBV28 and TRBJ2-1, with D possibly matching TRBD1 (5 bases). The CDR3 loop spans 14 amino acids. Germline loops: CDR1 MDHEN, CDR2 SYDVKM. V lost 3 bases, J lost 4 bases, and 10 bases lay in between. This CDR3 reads CASSFGQGYNEQFF. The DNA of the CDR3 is TGTGCCAGCAGTTTTGGTCAGGGTTACAATGAGCAGTTCTTC.

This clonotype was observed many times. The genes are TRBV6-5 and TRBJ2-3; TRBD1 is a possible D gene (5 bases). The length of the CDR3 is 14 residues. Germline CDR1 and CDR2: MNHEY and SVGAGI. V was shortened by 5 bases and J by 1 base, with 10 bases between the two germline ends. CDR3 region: CASSALGGTDTQYF. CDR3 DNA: TGTGCCAGCAGTGCTCTAGGGGGCACAGATACGCAGTATTTT.

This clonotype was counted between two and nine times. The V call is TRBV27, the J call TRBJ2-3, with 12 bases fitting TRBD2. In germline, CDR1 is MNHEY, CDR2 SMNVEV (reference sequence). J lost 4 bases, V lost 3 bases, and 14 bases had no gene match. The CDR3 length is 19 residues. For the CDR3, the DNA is TGTGCCAGCAGTTTCCTAGCGGGGGGGCCTCTAGTTTTCGCAGATACGCAGTATTTT. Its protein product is CASSFLAGGPLVFADTQYF.

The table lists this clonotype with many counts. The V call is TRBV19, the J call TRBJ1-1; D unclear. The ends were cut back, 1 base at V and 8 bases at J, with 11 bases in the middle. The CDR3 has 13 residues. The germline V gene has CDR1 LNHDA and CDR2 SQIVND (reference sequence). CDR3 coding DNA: TGTGCCAGTAGTATAGCCTCACTCGAAGAAGCTTTCTTT. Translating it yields CASSIASLEEAFF. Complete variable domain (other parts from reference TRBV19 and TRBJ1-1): DGGITQSPKYLFRKEGQNVTLSCEQNLNHDAMYWYRQDPGQGLRLIYYSQIVNDFQKGDIAEGYSVSREKKESFPLTVTSAQKNPTAFYLCASSIASLEEAFFGQGTRLTVV.

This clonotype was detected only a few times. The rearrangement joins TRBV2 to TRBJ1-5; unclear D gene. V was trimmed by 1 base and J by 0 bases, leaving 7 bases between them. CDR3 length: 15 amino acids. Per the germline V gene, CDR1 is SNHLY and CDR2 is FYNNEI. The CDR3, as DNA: TGTGCCAGCAGTGAAGAAGGGTATAGCAATCAGCCCCAGCATTTT. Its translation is CASSEEGYSNQPQHF.

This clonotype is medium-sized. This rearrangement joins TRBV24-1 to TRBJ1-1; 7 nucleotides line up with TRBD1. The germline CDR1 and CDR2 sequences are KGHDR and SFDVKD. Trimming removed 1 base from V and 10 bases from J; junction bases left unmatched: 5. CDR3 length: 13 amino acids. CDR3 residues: CATSDFVSGGAFF. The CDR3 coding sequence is TGTGCCACCAGTGATTTCGTTTCAGGGGGAGCTTTCTTT.